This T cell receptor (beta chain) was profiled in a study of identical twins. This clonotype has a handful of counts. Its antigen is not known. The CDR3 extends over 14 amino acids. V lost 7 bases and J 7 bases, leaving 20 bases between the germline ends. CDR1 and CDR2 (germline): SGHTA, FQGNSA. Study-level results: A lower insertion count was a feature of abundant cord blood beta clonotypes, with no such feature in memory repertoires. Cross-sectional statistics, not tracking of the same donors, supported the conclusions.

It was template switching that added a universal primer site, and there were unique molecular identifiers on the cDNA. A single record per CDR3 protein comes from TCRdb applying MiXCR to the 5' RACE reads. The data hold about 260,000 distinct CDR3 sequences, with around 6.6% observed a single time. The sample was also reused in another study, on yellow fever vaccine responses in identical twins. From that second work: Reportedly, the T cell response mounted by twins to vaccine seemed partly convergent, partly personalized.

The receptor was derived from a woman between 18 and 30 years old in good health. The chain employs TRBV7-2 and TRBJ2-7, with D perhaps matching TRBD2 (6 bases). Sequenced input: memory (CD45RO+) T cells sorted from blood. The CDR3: CASTGPAGVWEQYF. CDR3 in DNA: TGTGCCAGCACAGGTCCAGCGGGCGTTTGGGAGCAGTACTTC. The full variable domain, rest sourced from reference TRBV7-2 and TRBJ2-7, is GAGVSQSPSNKVTEKGKDVELRCDPISGHTALYWYRQSLGQGLEFLIYFQGNSAPDKSGLPSDRFSAERTGGSVSTLTIQRTQQEDSAVYLCASTGPAGVWEQYFGPGTRLTVT.